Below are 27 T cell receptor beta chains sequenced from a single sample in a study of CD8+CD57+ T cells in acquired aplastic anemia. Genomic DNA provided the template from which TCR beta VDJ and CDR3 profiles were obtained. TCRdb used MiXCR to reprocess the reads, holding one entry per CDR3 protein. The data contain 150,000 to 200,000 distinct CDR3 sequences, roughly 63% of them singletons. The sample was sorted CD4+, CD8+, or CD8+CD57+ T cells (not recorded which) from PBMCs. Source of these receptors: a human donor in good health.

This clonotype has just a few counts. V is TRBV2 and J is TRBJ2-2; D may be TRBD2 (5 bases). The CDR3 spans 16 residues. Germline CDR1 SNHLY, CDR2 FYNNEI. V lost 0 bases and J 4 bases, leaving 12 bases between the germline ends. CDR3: CASSEAAGKRTGELFF. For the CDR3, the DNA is TGTGCCAGCAGTGAAGCGGCGGGCAAGCGCACCGGGGAGCTGTTTTTT.

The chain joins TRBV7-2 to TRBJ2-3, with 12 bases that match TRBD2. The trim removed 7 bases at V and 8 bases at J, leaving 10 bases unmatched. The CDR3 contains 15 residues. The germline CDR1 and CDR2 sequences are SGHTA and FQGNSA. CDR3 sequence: CASNPGLAGKATQYF. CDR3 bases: TGTGCCAGCAATCCCGGACTAGCGGGAAAGGCTACGCAGTATTTT.

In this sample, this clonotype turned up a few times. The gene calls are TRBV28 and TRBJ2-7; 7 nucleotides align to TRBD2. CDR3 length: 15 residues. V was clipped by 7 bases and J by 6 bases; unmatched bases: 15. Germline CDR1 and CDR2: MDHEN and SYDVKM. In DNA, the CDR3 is TGTGCCAGCACTCCCCGTGGGGCTAGCGGTATCGAGCAGTACTTC. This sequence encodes CASTPRGASGIEQYF.

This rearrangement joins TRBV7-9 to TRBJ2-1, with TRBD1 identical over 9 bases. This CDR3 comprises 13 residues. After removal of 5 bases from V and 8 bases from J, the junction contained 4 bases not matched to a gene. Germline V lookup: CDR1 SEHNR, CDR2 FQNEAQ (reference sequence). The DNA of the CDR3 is TGTGCCAGCAGCCCACAGGGGGCTCATGAGCAGTTCTTC. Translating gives CASSPQGAHEQFF.

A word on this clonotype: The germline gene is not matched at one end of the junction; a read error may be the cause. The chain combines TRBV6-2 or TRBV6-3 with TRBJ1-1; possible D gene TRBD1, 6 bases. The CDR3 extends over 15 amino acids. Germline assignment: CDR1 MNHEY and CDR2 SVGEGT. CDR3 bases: TGTGCCAGCAGAAGTGGGGGCTCGAGGAACACTGAAGCTTTTTTT. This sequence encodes CASRSGGSRNTEAFF.

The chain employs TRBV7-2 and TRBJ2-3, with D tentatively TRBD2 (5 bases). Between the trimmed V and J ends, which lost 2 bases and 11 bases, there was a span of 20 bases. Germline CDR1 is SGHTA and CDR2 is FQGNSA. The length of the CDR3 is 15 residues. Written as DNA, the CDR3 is TGTGCCAGCAGCTTATATGCGGGTTCTGAGAATGAGCAGTATTTT. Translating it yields CASSLYAGSENEQYF.

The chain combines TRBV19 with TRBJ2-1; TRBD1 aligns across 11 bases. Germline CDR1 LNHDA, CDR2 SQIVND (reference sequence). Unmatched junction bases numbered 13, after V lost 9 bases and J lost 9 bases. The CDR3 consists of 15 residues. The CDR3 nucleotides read TGTGCCAGCCGCCCCCGGGGACAGGGGGGAATTGAGCAGTTCTTC. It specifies CASRPRGQGGIEQFF. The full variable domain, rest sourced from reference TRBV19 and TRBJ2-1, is DGGITQSPKYLFRKEGQNVTLSCEQNLNHDAMYWYRQDPGQGLRLIYYSQIVNDFQKGDIAEGYSVSREKKESFPLTVTSAQKNPTAFYLCASRPRGQGGIEQFFGPGTRLTVL.

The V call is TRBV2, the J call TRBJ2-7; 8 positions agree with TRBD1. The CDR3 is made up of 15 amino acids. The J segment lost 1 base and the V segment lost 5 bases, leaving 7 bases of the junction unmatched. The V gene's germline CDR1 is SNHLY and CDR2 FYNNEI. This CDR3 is CASSFRQGLSYEQYF. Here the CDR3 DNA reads TGTGCCAGCAGTTTCCGACAGGGGCTATCCTACGAGCAGTACTTC.

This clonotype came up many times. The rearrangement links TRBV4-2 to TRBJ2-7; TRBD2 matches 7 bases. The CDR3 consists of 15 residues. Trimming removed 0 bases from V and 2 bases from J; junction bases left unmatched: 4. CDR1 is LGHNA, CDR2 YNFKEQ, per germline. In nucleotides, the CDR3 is TGTGCCAGCAGCCAAGATATCGGGGGGACCTACGAGCAGTACTTC. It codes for CASSQDIGGTYEQYF.

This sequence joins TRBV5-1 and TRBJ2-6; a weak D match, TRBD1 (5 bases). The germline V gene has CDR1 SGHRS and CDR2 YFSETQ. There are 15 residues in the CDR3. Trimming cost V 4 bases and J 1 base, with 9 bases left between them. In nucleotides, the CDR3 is TGCGCCAGCAGCGAACACAGGTCTGGGGCCAACGTCCTGACTTTC. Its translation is CASSEHRSGANVLTF.

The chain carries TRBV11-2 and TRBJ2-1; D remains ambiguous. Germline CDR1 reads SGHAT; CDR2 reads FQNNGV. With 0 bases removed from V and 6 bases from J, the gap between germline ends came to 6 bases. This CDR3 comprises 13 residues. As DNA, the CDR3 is TGTGCCAGCAGCTTAGACAGGCCCAATGAGCAGTTCTTC. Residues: CASSLDRPNEQFF. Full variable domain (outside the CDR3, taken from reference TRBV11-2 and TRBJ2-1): EAGVAQSPRYKIIEKRQSVAFWCNPISGHATLYWYQQILGQGPKLLIQFQNNGVVDDSQLPKDRFSAERLKGVDSTLKIQPAKLEDSAVYLCASSLDRPNEQFFGPGTRLTVL.

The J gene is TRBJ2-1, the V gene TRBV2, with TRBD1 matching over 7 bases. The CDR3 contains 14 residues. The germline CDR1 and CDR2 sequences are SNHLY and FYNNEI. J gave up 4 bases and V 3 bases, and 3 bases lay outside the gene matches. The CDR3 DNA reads TGTGCCAGCAGTGAGAGGGGACAGTACAATGAGCAGTTCTTC. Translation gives CASSERGQYNEQFF.

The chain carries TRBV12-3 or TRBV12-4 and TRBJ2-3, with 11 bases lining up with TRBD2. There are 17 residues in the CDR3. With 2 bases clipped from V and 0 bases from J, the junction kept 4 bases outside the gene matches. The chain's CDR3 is CASSLSRLAGSTDTQYF. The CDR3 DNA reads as TGTGCCAGCAGTTTAAGTCGACTAGCGGGGAGCACAGATACGCAGTATTTT.

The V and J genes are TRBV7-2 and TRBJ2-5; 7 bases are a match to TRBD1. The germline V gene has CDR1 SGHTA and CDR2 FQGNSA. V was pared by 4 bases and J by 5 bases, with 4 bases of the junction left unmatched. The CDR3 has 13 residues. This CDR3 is CASSSVRGETQYF. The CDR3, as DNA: TGTGCCAGCAGCTCCGTCAGGGGGGAGACCCAGTACTTC.

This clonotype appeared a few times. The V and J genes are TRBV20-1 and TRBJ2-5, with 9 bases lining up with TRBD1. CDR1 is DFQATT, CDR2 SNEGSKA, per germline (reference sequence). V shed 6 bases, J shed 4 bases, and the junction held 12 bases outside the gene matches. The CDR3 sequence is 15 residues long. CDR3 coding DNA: TGCAGTGCAAGACCCGGGACAGGGTGGTCAGAGACCCAGTACTTC. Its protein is CSARPGTGWSETQYF.

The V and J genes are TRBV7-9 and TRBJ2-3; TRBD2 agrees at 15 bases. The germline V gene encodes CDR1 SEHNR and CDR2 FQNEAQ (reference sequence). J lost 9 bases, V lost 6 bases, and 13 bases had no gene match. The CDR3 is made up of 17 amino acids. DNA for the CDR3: TGTGCCAGCAGTATACGGACTAGCGGGAGGGTAGAGGAGACGCAGTATTTT. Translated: CASSIRTSGRVEETQYF.

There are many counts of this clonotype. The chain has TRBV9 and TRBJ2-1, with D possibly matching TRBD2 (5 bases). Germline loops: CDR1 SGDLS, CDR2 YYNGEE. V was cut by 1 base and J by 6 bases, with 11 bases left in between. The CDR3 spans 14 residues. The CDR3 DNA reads TGTGCCAGCAGCGTATACGGGATGGGCAATGAGCAGTTCTTC. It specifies CASSVYGMGNEQFF.

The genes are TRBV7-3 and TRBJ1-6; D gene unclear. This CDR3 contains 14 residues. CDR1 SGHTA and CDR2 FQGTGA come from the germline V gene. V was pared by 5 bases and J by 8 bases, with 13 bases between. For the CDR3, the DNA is TGTGCCAGCAGCGTCGACGCCTCGGATTCACCCCTCCACTTT. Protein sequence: CASSVDASDSPLHF. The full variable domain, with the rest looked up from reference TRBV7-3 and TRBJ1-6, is GAGVSQTPSNKVTEKGKYVELRCDPISGHTALYWYRQSLGQGPEFLIYFQGTGAADDSGLPNDRFFAVRPEGSVSTLKIQRTERGDSAVYLCASSVDASDSPLHFGNGTRLTVT.

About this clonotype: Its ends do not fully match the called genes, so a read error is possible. The CDR3 loop reads CASRRDSHEQYF. Here the CDR3 DNA reads TGTGCCAGCAGGAGGGACTCCCACGAGCAGTACTTC. The rearrangement joins TRBV7-2 to TRBJ2-7; D possibly corresponds to TRBD2 (6 bases). There are 12 residues in the CDR3. Germline CDR1 and CDR2: SGHTA and FQGNSA.

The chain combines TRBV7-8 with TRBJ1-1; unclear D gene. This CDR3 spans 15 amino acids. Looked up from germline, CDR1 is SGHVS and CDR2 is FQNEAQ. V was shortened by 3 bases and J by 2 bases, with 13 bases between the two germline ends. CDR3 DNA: TGTGCCAGCAGCTTTTGGATCCAGATAAACACTGAAGCTTTCTTT. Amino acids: CASSFWIQINTEAFF.

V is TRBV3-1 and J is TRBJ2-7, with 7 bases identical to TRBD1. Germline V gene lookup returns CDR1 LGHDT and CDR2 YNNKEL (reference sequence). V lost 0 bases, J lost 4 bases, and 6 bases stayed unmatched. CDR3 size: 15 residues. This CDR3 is CASSQDSDRVYEQYF. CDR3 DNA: TGTGCCAGCAGCCAAGATAGTGACAGGGTTTACGAGCAGTACTTC.

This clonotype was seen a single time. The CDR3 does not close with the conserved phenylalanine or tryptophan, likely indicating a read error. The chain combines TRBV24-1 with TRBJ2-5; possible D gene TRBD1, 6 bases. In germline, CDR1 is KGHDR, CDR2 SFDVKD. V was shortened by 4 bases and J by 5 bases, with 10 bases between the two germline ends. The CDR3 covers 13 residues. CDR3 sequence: CATSEGARETQYL. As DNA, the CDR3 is TGTGCCACCAGTGAGGGGGCGAGGGAGACCCAGTACCTC.

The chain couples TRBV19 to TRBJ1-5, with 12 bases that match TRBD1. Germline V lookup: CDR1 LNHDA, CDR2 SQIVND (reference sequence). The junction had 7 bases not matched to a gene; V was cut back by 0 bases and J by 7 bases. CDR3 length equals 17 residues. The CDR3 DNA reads TGTGCCAGTAGTATAGACAGGGACAGGGGGCTGGAGCAGCCCCAGCATTTT. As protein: CASSIDRDRGLEQPQHF.

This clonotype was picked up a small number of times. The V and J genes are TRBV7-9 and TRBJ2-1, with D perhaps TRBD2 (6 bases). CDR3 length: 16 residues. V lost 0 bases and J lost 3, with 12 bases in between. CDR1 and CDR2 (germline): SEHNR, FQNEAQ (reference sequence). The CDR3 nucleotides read TGTGCCAGCAGCTTAGCGGGGGGAAAGGTCTACAATGAGCAGTTCTTC. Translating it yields CASSLAGGKVYNEQFF. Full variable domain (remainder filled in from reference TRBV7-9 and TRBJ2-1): DTGVSQNPRHKITKRGQNVTFRCDPISEHNRLYWYRQTLGQGPEFLTYFQNEAQLEKSRLLSDRFSAERPKGSFSTLEIQRTEQGDSAMYLCASSLAGGKVYNEQFFGPGTRLTVL.

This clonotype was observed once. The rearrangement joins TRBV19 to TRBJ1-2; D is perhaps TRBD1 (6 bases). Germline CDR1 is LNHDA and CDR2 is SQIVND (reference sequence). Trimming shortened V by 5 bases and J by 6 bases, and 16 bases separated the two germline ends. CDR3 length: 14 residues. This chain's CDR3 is CASSSSRGVDGYTF. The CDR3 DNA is TGTGCCAGTAGTTCAAGCAGGGGAGTCGATGGCTACACCTTC.

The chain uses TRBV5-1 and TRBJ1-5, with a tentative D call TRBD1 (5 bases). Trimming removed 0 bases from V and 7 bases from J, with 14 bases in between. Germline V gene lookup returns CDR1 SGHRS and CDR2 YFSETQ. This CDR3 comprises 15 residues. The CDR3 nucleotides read TGCGCCAGCAGCTTGGCAGGGACCTCTGGACAGCCCCAGCATTTT. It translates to CASSLAGTSGQPQHF.

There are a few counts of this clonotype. The DNA for the CDR3 is TGTGCCAGCAGCCAGGGGACGTCTAATGAGCAGTTCTTC. It encodes CASSQGTSNEQFF. The chain employs TRBV7-7 and TRBJ2-1, with D possibly matching TRBD1 (6 bases). The CDR3 has 13 residues. V was trimmed by 5 bases and J by 7 bases, leaving 12 bases between them. The V gene's germline CDR1 is SSHAT and CDR2 FNYEAQ (reference sequence).